The 9 T cell receptor beta chains below all came from one sample that was sequenced in a study of shared clonotypes between healthy human individuals. Using immunoSEQ multiplex PCR, the repertoire was profiled, and TCRdb retains in-frame clones only, with some absent. The sample lists about 2.1 million clones, about 92% occurring once. CD8 cells classed as naive were CD45RO-negative and positively selected for CCR7, excluding terminally differentiated effector memory CD45RA+ cells. Material for sequencing was naive CD8+ T cells from PBMCs. These receptors all come from a man aged 18 to 30 in good health. Some clones in this sample may be carry-over from other donors' samples.

The V and J genes are TRBV27 and TRBJ1-1, with a possible D match to TRBD1 (6 bases). Trimming cost V 6 bases and J 0 bases, with 14 bases left between them. CDR1 is MNHEY and CDR2 is SMNVEV in the germline V gene (reference sequence). The CDR3 sequence is 15 residues long. The CDR3 region has the DNA TGTGCCAGCAGCTTTCGGACAGCCATGAACACTGAAGCTTTCTTT. This codes for CASSFRTAMNTEAFF.

The J gene is TRBJ2-1, the V gene TRBV7-3; tentative D call: TRBD2 (6 bases). With 6 bases removed from V and 0 bases from J, the gap between germline ends came to 12 bases. The CDR3 is made up of 15 amino acids. CDR1 and CDR2 from the germline V gene are SGHTA and FQGTGA. The CDR3 coding sequence is TGTGCCAGCAGTTTAGCGGCTAGCTCCTACAATGAGCAGTTCTTC. This gives the protein CASSLAASSYNEQFF.

Comments on this clone: Other DNA variants within this sample encode the same CDR3. The chain uses TRBV19 and TRBJ1-2; 7 bases agree with TRBD1. After removal of 4 bases from V and 8 bases from J, the junction contained 7 bases not matched to a gene. This CDR3 spans 13 amino acids. Germline lookup yields CDR1 LNHDA and CDR2 SQIVND (reference sequence). CDR3 sequence reads: CASSTWTGDGYTF. CDR3 nucleotide sequence: TGTGCCAGTAGTACCTGGACAGGCGACGGCTACACCTTC.

The rearrangement joins TRBV27 to TRBJ1-2; tentative D call: TRBD1 (5 bases). V lost 3 bases, J lost 6 bases, and 14 bases lay in between. Germline V gene lookup returns CDR1 MNHEY and CDR2 SMNVEV (reference sequence). The CDR3 length is 14 residues. CDR3 sequence reads: CASSFRGGYDGYTF. CDR3 in DNA: TGTGCCAGCAGTTTTCGTGGGGGGTATGATGGCTACACCTTC.

The CDR3 loop is CASGPSTGGGETQYF. In DNA form, the CDR3 reads TGTGCTAGTGGTCCCTCGACGGGCGGAGGAGAGACCCAGTACTTC. The V gene is TRBV12-5, the J gene TRBJ2-5, with TRBD2 as a possible D gene (5 bases). The CDR3 is 15 residues long. Germline CDR1 LGHNT, CDR2 FRNRAP. Trimming shortened V by 5 bases and J by 4 bases, and 17 bases separated the two germline ends.

This clone was counted between two and nine times. The CDR3 sequence is CASSLEGGLNTEAFF. The CDR3 nucleotides read TGTGCCAGCAGCTTAGAGGGGGGACTGAACACTGAAGCTTTCTTT. The chain couples TRBV7-8 to TRBJ1-1; D might be TRBD1 (6 bases). The CDR3 length is 15 residues. Germline assignment: CDR1 SGHVS and CDR2 FQNEAQ. V lost 1 base to trimming and J lost 0 bases, with 9 bases between them.

CDR3 residues: CASSSSDSYEQYF. CDR3 nucleotides: TGTGCCAGCAGCTCCTCGGACAGCTACGAGCAGTACTTC. The gene calls are TRBV7-2 and TRBJ2-7; maybe TRBD1 (6 bases). Trimming pared 4 bases from V and 3 bases from J, leaving 10 bases between. Germline assignment: CDR1 SGHTA and CDR2 FQGNSA. The CDR3 runs to 13 residues.

The chain combines TRBV5-1 with TRBJ2-1; a weak D match, TRBD2 (5 bases). This CDR3 is 17 amino acids long. Looked up from germline, CDR1 is SGHRS and CDR2 is YFSETQ. V was trimmed by 0 bases and J by 2 bases, leaving 15 bases between them. This CDR3 reads CASSLEPSGFPYNEQFF. Written as DNA, the CDR3 is TGCGCCAGCAGCTTGGAGCCTTCGGGGTTTCCCTACAATGAGCAGTTCTTC.

The chain links TRBV9 to TRBJ2-7; 9 bases line up with TRBD1. This CDR3 spans 15 amino acids. J was trimmed by 4 bases and V by 0 bases; bases with no gene match: 5. Germline V gene data show CDR1 as SGDLS and CDR2 as YYNGEE. This chain's CDR3 is CASSVEGQGVYEQYF. The CDR3 bases are TGTGCCAGCAGCGTAGAGGGACAGGGCGTGTACGAGCAGTACTTC.